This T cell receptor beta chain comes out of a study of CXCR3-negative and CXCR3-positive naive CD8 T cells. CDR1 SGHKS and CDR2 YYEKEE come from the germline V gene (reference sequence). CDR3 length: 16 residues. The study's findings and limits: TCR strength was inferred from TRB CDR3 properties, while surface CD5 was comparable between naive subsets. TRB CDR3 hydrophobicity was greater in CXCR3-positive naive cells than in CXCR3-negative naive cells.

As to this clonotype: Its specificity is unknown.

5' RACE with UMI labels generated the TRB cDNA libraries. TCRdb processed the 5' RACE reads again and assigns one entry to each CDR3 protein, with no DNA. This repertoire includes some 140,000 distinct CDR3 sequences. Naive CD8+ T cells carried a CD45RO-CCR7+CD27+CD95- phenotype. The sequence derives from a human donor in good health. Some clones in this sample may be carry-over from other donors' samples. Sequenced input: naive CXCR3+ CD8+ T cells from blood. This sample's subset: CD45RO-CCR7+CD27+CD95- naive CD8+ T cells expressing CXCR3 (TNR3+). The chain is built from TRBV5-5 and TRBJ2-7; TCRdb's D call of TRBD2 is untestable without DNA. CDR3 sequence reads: CASSLVGTPGLYEQYF.